Sequencing of this TCR beta chain was carried out in a study of shared clonotypes between healthy human individuals. Whole-study results and caveats: What limited the represented genetic and exposure-history diversity was the small number of donors. The researchers took only blood, and tissue repertoires probably look different. In the sorted subsets, rarefaction showed sequencing was incomplete despite large depth.

V lost 0 bases to trimming and J lost 8 bases; unmatched junction nucleotides: 7. CDR1 and CDR2 (germline): SQVTM, ANQGSEA. This CDR3 spans 14 amino acids. In regard to this clone: Its antigen remains unknown.

Samples underwent the assay at deep level. Sequencing was performed with immunoSEQ multiplex PCR; in TCRdb, only in-frame clones are kept and a portion is missing. Of 2.3 million or so clones in the sample, more than 85% were seen once. The genes are TRBV29-1 and TRBJ2-7; TRBD2 agrees at 10 bases. Sequences were obtained from naive CD4+ T cells from PBMCs. Subset defined: CD45RA+ positively selected. The receptor was derived from a man aged 18 to 30 in good health. Some clones in this sample may be carry-over from other donors' samples. CDR3 loop: CSVEESSGGIKQYF. The CDR3 nucleotides are TGCAGCGTTGAAGAAAGTAGCGGGGGGATAAAGCAGTACTTC.